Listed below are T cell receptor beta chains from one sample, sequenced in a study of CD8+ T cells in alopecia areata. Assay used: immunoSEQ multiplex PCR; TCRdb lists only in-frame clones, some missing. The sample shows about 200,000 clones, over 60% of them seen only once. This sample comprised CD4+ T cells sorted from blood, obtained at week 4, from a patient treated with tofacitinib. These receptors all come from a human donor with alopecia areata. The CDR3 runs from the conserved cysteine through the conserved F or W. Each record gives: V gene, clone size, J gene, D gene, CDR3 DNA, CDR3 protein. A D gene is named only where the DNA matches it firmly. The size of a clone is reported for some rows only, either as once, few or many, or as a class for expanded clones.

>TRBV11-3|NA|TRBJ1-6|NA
TGTGCCAGCAGCCCCGGGACCTCGGGCGCTAATTCACCCCTCCACTTT
CASSPGTSGANSPLHF
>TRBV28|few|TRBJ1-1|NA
TGTGCCAGCACCCTCCATTCTGAAGCTTTCTTT
CASTLHSEAFF
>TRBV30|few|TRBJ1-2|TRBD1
TGTGCCTGGAACACGGACAGGTCTGGCTACACCTTC
CAWNTDRSGYTF
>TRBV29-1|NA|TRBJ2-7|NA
TGCAGCGTTGTACGACAGGACGGAGAGCAGTACTTC
CSVVRQDGEQYF
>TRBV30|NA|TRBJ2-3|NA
TGTGCCTGGAGTAAGGCCAGCAGCACAGATACGCAGTATTTT
CAWSKASSTDTQYF
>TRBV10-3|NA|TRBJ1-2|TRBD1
TGTGCCATCAGTGTCGGGACAGGGAAAGAAGGCTATGGCTACACCTTC
CAISVGTGKEGYGYTF
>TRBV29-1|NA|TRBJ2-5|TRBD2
TGCAGCGTTGATTTCGGCGGCCGGCGTCTAGCGGGGGCTAAAGAGACCCAGTACTTC
CSVDFGGRRLAGAKETQYF
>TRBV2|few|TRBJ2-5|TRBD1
TGTGCCAGCAACGACAGGGAAGAGACCCAGTACTTC
CASNDREETQYF
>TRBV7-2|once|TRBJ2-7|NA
TGTGCCAGCGGCCCCCTCTTTGTGGGAGGCGAGCAGTACTTC
CASGPLFVGGEQYF
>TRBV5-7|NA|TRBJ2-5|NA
TGTGCCAGCAGCACGGCTACAGGGACCGACCAAGAGACCCAGTACTTC
CASSTATGTDQETQYF
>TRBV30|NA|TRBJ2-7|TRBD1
TGTGCCTGGAGGGGACAGGGGGCATTAGAGCAGTACTTC
CAWRGQGALEQYF
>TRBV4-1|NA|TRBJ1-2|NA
TGCGCCAGCAGCCAAGTGGGGAGAGGGCTCGGCTACACCTTC
CASSQVGRGLGYTF
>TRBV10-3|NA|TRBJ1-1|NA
TGTGCCTCCACGAAAGGGGTAGACACTGAAGCTTTCTTT
CASTKGVDTEAFF
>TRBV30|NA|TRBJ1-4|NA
TGTGCCTGGAGTCCAACGATTAATGAAAAACTGTTTTTT
CAWSPTINEKLFF
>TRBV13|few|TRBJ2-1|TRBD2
TGTGCCAGCAGCTTAGGCGGGGGGACCTACAATGAGCAGTTCTTC
CASSLGGGTYNEQFF
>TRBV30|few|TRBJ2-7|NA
TGTGCCTGGATGGGTGGGGGGCCTTCCTGGGAGCAGTACTTC
CAWMGGGPSWEQYF
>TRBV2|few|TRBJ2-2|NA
TGTGCCAGCAGTGCGCGCGGTTACACCGGGGAGCTGTTTTTT
CASSARGYTGELFF
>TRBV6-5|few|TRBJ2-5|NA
TGTGCCAGCAGTGCCGGGCGAGGGGTACAAGAGACCCAGTACTTC
CASSAGRGVQETQYF
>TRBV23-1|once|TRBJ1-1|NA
TGCGCCAGCAGTCAATACGAGGCGAACACTGAAGCTTTCTTT
CASSQYEANTEAFF
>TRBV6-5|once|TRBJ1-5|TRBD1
TGTGCCAGCACAGAGCACAGGGGCCAGCCCCAGCATTTT
CASTEHRGQPQHF
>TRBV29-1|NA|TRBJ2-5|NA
TGCAGCGTTGCGTTGCAGATGCAAGAGACCCAGTACTTC
CSVALQMQETQYF
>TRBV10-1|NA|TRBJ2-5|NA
TGCGCCAGCAGTGAGCGGGCTAGTGGTCGAGAGACCCAGTACTTC
CASSERASGRETQYF
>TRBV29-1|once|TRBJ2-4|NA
TGCAGCGGCCGCTACAGAGGAAACATTCAGTACTTC
CSGRYRGNIQYF
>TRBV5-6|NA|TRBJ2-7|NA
TGTGCCAGCGAGATACAGGACTACCACGAGCAGTACTTC
CASEIQDYHEQYF
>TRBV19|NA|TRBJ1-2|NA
TGTGCCAGTAGTGGCTTAGGAGGAAGCTATGGCTACACCTTC
CASSGLGGSYGYTF
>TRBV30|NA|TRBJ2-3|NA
TGTGCCTGGGTCCCCGGCACAGATACGCAGTATTTT
CAWVPGTDTQYF
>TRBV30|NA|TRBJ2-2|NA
TGTGCCTGGAAGATTGGGGGTGTGTATGGCGGGGAGCTGTTTTTT
CAWKIGGVYGGELFF
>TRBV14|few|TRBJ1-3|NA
TGTGCCAGCAGACCCCCGGGGACAAAGTCTGGAAACACCATATATTTT
CASRPPGTKSGNTIYF
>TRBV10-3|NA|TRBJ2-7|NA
TGTGCCATCAGTTTACAGGGGAGGGAGCAGTACTTC
CAISLQGREQYF
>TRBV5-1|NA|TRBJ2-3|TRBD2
TGCGCCAGCAGCTTGTTGGTGGGACTAGCCCAAGATACGCAGTATTTT
CASSLLVGLAQDTQYF
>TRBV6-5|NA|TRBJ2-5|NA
TGTGCCAGCAGTTACTCGATTGCTCCGGGAGAGACCCAGTACTTC
CASSYSIAPGETQYF
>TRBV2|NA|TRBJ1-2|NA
TGTGCCAGCAGTGAAACAGGAGAAAACTATGGCTACACCTTC
CASSETGENYGYTF
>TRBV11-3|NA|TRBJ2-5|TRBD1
TGTGCCAGCAGCCCCCGGGACAGGGGAAGAGAGACCCAGTACTTC
CASSPRDRGRETQYF
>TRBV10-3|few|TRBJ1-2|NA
TGTGCCATCAGTGAGGGACAGCATGATGGCTACACCTTC
CAISEGQHDGYTF
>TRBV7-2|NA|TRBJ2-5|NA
TGTGCCAGCAGCTCTTCGACAGGAAGAGAGACCCAGTACTTC
CASSSSTGRETQYF
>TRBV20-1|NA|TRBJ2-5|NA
TGCAGTGCGGCGGGGCAAGAGACCCAGTACTTC
CSAAGQETQYF
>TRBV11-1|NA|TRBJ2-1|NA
TGTGCCAGCAGCACCCGCGGGGTTTCGAATGAGCAGTTCTTC
CASSTRGVSNEQFF
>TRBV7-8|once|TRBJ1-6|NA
TGTGCCAGCAGCCACGAAATACCCAATTCACCCCTCCACTTT
CASSHEIPNSPLHF
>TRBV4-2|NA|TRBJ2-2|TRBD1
TGTGCCAGCAGGGGGACAGGGGGCGGCACCGGGGAGCTGTTTTTT
CASRGTGGGTGELFF
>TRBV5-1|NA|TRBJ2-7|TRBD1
TGCGCCAGCAGCTTCGGGACAGGAGCCTACGAGCAGTACTTC
CASSFGTGAYEQYF
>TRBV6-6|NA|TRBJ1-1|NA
TGTGCCAGCAGTTACTCGCGGCACAGCACTGAAGCTTTCTTT
CASSYSRHSTEAFF
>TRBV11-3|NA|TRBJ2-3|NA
TGTGCCAGCAGCTCAAGATGGGACACCAAACCCACAGATACGCAGTATTTT
CASSSRWDTKPTDTQYF
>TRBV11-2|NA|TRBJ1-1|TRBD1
TGTGCCAGCAGCTCAGGGGGCGCTTTCTTT
CASSSGGAFF
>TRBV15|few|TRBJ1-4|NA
TGTGCCACCAGCAGAGAGGTGGAAAAACTGTTTTTT
CATSREVEKLFF
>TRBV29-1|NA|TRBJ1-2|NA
TGCAGCGTTATCGACGGAGGGATTTCGGGGTACACCTTC
CSVIDGGISGYTF
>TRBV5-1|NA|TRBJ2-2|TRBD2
TGCGCCAGCAGCATCACTAGCGGCCCCACCGGGGAGCTGTTTTTT
CASSITSGPTGELFF
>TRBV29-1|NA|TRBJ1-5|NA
TGCAGCGTTGAAGTGGGGCGGGGTCAGCCCCAGCATTTT
CSVEVGRGQPQHF
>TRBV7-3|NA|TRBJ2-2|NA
TGTGCCAGCAGCTTAACGGGGGGACAGCCCGGGGAGCTGTTTTTT
CASSLTGGQPGELFF
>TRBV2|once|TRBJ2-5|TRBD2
TGTGCCAGCGGAGGGACTATCGGAGCCCAGTACTTC
CASGGTIGAQYF
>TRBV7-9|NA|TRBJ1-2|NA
TGTGCCAGCAGTCGGGGCTATGGCTACACCTTC
CASSRGYGYTF
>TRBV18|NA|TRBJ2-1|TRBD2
TGTGCCAGCTCACCACCTAGCGGGGGTAACAATGAGCAGTTCTTC
CASSPPSGGNNEQFF
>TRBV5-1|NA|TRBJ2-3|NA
TGCGCCAGCAGCTTGTCTAGCACAGATACGCAGTATTTT
CASSLSSTDTQYF
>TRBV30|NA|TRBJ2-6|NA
TGTGCCTCATCAAGGGAGGCGTTATCTGGGGCCAACGTCCTGACTTTC
CASSREALSGANVLTF
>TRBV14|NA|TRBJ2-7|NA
TGTGCCAGCAGCCAAGGGTTGACAGGGCAGTACTTC
CASSQGLTGQYF
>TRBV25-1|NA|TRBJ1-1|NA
TGTGCCAGCAGTCCTACAGGGACCGGGAGGACTGAAGCTTTCTTT
CASSPTGTGRTEAFF
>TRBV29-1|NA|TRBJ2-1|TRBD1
TGCAGCGTTGTTAGGACAGGGGTCTACAATGAGCAGTTCTTC
CSVVRTGVYNEQFF
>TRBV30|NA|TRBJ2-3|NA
TGTGCCTGGAGTGGGGGGGATACGCAGTATTTT
CAWSGGDTQYF
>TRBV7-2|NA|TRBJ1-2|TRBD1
TGTGCCAGCAGCGCAGACAGGGAAAGTGGCTACACCTTC
CASSADRESGYTF
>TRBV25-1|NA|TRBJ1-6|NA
TGTGCCAGCAGTGAATTAGGGGAGGGCCACAATTCACCCCTCCACTTT
CASSELGEGHNSPLHF
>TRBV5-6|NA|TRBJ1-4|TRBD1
TGTGCCAGCAGCTTGGGGACAGGGCGCGAAAAACTGTTTTTT
CASSLGTGREKLFF